The clone carrying this T cell receptor (beta chain) was recorded once. The data were taken from a study of early T cells in non-severe SARS-CoV-2 infection. V lost 7 bases, J lost 1 base, and 13 bases lay in between. Germline assignment: CDR1 MDHEN and CDR2 SYDVKM. This CDR3 comprises 14 residues. TCRdb ran MiXCR on the 5' RACE reads and lists one entry per CDR3 protein. Of 70,000 or so distinct CDR3 sequences in the sample, less than 15% are singletons; the top ten hold roughly 3.8%. Input material: whole blood. The receptor was derived from an adult who was a healthcare worker with PCR-confirmed SARS-CoV-2 infection or an uninfected control (not recorded which). This rearrangement joins TRBV28 to TRBJ2-5, with D tentatively TRBD2 (5 bases). The CDR3 is CASIPTDFQETQYF. The CDR3, as DNA: TGTGCCAGCATTCCCACGGACTTCCAAGAGACCCAGTACTTC. The full variable domain, with the rest looked up from reference TRBV28 and TRBJ2-5, is DVKVTQSSRYLVKRTGEKVFLECVQDMDHENMFWYRQDPGLGLRLIYFSYDVKMKEKGDIPEGYSVSREKKERFSLILESASTNQTSMYLCASIPTDFQETQYFGPGTRLLVL.